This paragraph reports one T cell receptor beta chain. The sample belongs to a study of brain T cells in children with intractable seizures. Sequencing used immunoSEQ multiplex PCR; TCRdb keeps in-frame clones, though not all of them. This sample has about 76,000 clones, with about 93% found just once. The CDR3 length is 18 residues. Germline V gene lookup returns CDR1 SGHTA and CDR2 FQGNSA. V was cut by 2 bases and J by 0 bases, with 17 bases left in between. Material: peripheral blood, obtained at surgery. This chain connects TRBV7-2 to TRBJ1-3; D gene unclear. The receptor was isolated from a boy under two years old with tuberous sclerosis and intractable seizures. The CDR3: CASSLKSVGFASGNTIYF. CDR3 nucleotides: TGTGCCAGCAGCTTAAAAAGTGTGGGCTTCGCCTCTGGAAACACCATATATTTT.